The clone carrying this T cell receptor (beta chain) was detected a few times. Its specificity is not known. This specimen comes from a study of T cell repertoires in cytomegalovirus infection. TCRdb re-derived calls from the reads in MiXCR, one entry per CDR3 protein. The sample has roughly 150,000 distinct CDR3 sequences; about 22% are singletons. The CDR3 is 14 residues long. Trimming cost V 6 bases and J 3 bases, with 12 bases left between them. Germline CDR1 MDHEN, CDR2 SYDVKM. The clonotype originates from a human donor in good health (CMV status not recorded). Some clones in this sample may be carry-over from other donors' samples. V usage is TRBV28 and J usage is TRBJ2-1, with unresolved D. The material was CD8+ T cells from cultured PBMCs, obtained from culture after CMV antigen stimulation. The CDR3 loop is CASRRMTGYNEQFF. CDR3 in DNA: TGTGCCAGCAGGCGTATGACGGGCTACAATGAGCAGTTCTTC.